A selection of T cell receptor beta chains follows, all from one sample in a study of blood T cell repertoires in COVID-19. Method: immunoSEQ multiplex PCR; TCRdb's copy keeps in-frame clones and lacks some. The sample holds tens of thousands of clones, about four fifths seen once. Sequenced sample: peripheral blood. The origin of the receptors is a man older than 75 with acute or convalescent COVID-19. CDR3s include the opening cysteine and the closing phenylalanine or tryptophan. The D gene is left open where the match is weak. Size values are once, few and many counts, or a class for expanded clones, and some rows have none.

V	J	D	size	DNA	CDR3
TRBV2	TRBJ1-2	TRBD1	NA	TGTGCCAACGGACAGGGCCACTATGGCTACACCTTC	CANGQGHYGYTF
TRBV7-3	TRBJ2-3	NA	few	TGTGCCAGCAGCCCAACATCGTCAGATACGCAGTATTTT	CASSPTSSDTQYF
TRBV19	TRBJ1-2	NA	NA	TGTGCCAGTAGCTCCGGGACACATGGAGGCTACACCTTC	CASSSGTHGGYTF
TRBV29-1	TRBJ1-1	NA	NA	TGCAGCGTTGTGGGAGGGGGTTTGGGTACTGAAGCTTTCTTT	CSVVGGGLGTEAFF
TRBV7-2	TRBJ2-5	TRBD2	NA	TGTGCCAGCAGCTTAGGGACTAGCCTCCAAGAGACCCAGTACTTC	CASSLGTSLQETQYF
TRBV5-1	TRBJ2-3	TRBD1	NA	TGCGCCAGCAGCTTGGACAGGGGGGATACGCAGTATTTT	CASSLDRGDTQYF
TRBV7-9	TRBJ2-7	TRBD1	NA	TGTGCCAGCAGCTTAGGACAGGGGGAACTGAACGAGCAGTACTTC	CASSLGQGELNEQYF
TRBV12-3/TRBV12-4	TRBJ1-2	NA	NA	TGTGCCAGCAGTACAGGGAGCGGCTACACCTTC	CASSTGSGYTF
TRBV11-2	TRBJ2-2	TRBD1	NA	TGTGCCAGCAGCTTAGCGGTAGGACAGGGGCGAACCGGGGAGCTGTTTTTT	CASSLAVGQGRTGELFF
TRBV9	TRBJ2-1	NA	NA	TGTGCCAGCAACGAAGGGAGCTCCTACAATGAGCAGTTCTTC	CASNEGSSYNEQFF
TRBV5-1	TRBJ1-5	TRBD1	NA	TGCGCCAGCAGCAGGGACAGTACAGGCCAGCCCCAGCATTTT	CASSRDSTGQPQHF
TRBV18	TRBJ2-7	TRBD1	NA	TGTGCCAGCCTCGGGACAGACGAGCAGTACTTC	CASLGTDEQYF
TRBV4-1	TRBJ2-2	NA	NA	TGCGCCAGCAGCCAGCCTACAGGGCCCACCGGGGAGCTGTTTTTT	CASSQPTGPTGELFF
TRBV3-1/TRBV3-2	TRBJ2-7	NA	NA	TGTCCCAGCAGCCAACCCCCCTCGGGAAACCACGACTACGAGCAGTACTTC	CPSSQPPSGNHDYEQYF
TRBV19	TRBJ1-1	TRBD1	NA	TGTGCCAGTAGTTCACAACAGGGGGGAAACACTGAAGCTTTCTTT	CASSSQQGGNTEAFF
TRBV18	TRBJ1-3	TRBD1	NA	TGTGCCAGCTCACCGTCGGGACAGGGGGGAAACACCATATATTTT	CASSPSGQGGNTIYF
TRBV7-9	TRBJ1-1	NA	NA	TGTGCCAGCAGCTTTTTCCAGGGAGAAGCTTTCTTT	CASSFFQGEAFF
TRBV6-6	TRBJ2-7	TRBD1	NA	TGTGCCAGCAGTTACTCGACAGGGCTGGGGGAGCAGTACTTC	CASSYSTGLGEQYF
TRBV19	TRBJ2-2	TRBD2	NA	TGTGCCAGTAGGCTAGCGGGAACCGGGGAGCTGTTTTTT	CASRLAGTGELFF
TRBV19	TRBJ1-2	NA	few	TGTGCCAGTAGTATTGGACAGCGGTATGGCTACACCTTC	CASSIGQRYGYTF
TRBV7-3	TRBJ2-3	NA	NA	TGTGCCAGCAGCCGCCGACAGACCTTGGGGGATACGCAGTATTTT	CASSRRQTLGDTQYF
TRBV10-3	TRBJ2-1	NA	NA	TGTGCCATCAGTGTGGAGGGCTACAATGAGCAGTTCTTC	CAISVEGYNEQFF
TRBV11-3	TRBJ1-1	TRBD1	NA	TGTGCCAGCAGCCCCCCGGGACAGCTGTACACTGAAGCTTTCTTT	CASSPPGQLYTEAFF
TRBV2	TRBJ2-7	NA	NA	TGTGCCAGCAGCGAAACTACAGGTTTCCCCTCCTACGAGCAGTACTTC	CASSETTGFPSYEQYF
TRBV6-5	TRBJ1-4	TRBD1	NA	TGTGCCAGCAGTTACTCGGGGACAGGGCGTGAAAAACTGTTTTTT	CASSYSGTGREKLFF
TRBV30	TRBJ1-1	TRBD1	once	TGTGCCTGGAGTACCCACAGGGGGCCATCCATGAACACTGAAGCTTTCTTT	CAWSTHRGPSMNTEAFF
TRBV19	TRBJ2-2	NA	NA	TGTGCCAGTAGTACCACGACAGGGAACACCGGGGAGCTGTTTTTT	CASSTTTGNTGELFF
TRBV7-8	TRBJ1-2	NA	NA	TGTGCCAGCAGCTTAGCCGGGGAGGTAGGCTATGGCTACACCTTC	CASSLAGEVGYGYTF
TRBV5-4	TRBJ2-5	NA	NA	TGTGCCAGCAGCGACCCTAGGTTTCGGGAGACCCAGTACTTC	CASSDPRFRETQYF
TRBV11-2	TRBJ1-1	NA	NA	TGTGCCAGCAGCCTTTCGTTGGGAGGGACTGAAGCTTTCTTT	CASSLSLGGTEAFF
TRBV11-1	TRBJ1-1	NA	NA	TGTGCCAGCAGCCGTAACACTGAAGCTTTCTTT	CASSRNTEAFF